This record concerns one T cell receptor (beta chain) sequence. Antigen: not known. Trimming took 7 bases from V and 6 from J, leaving 16 bases between them. The CDR3 is 14 residues long. In germline, CDR1 is SGHTA, CDR2 FQGNSA. This record belongs to a study of cytotoxic CD8 clonotypes in ibrutinib-treated CLL. Study at large: A mean of around 260,000 productive templates and tens of thousands of productive rearrangements was obtained per sample. Findings of the study overall: Clonality went up at ibrutinib response and then declined back toward baseline at progression.

The data were produced by immunoSEQ multiplex PCR, yet TCRdb's version contains in-frame clones alone and is incomplete. This table has around 140,000 clones, 70% to 80% appearing once. The sequencing used PBMCs, collected after 24 months of ibrutinib treatment. The sequence was collected from a human donor with chronic lymphocytic leukemia. The chain carries TRBV7-2 and TRBJ1-5; maybe TRBD1 (6 bases). The CDR3: CASTLVGGSQPQHF. CDR3 DNA: TGTGCCAGCACCCTGGTGGGGGGCTCTCAGCCCCAGCATTTT. The whole variable domain, remainder taken from reference TRBV7-2 and TRBJ1-5, is GAGVSQSPSNKVTEKGKDVELRCDPISGHTALYWYRQSLGQGLEFLIYFQGNSAPDKSGLPSDRFSAERTGGSVSTLTIQRTQQEDSAVYLCASTLVGGSQPQHFGDGTRLSIL.